This TCR beta chain derives from a study of blood T cells in healthy people across ages (dated by TCRdb to about 2015). For context, the study as a whole: In model experiments, roughly one uniquely barcoded TCR beta cDNA molecule per two T cells was captured by template switching. Age-related changes in TCR beta repertoire diversity were measured in the study by deep sequencing normalized with unique cDNA molecular identifiers. The donors were split into four age groups: young (average 16 years), middle-aged (39), aged (around 67) and long-lived (roughly 80). To avoid experimental bias, donors of different ages were distributed randomly across sequencing lanes. For two donors (one aged 18 to 30 and one aged 80 or older), the study analyzed two additional independent replicas of 1 million unique cDNA reads from the same blood draw.

Library prep was done by 5' RACE. The second PCR ran for about 6 to 11 cycles and used a J-beta primer mix along with a sample-barcoded 5' primer. Each TCR beta cDNA molecule received a unique molecular identifier from a template-switch 5' adaptor carrying 12 random nucleotides. Each sample yielded at least 2.5 million CDR3-containing paired-end reads. The Mint cDNA synthesis kit, primed by a TRBC-specific oligonucleotide, was used to synthesize first-strand cDNA from all RNA. Following uracil-DNA glycosylase treatment, all cDNA underwent a first 18-cycle PCR with the universal primers M1SS and BC2_uni_R. The original pipeline was this. For normalization, 1 million high-quality reads, each with a distinct molecular identifier, were randomly selected from each sample. Instead of being binned into consensus sequences, reads with shared molecular identifiers were discarded. MiTCR, with a Q25 quality threshold and the strictest error-elimination algorithm, was used for CDR3 identification, clonotype clustering and error correction. A nonparametric unseen species model with Euler transformation was used to estimate a lower bound on total TCR beta diversity. TCRdb passed the public sequencing reads through fastp at Q25 and MiXCR, retaining productive beta sequences. Each CDR3 protein gets just one entry, which takes the most common genes and DNA from the rows behind it. What appears here as the V and J calls and clone size reflects TCRdb's work, not the paper's. This sample has roughly 1.9 million distinct CDR3 sequences in its table, and approximately 40% of those were observed once. The ten largest clones add up to about 23% of the sample.

The V and J ends are trimmed by 5 bases and 10 bases, leaving 17 bases between them. The germline V gene gives CDR1 as MDHEN and CDR2 as SYDVKM. Counted from cysteine to phenylalanine, this CDR3 has 13 amino acids. The entry retains the CDR3 DNA only, 39 bases that are in frame from base 1. The donors were about 40 Caucasian individuals from Russia, aged roughly 6 to 95 years, who were systemically healthy. Each donor gave roughly 9 milliliters of peripheral blood, drawn into EDTA-treated Vacutainer tubes. Ficoll-Paque density-gradient centrifugation was used to isolate PBMCs, with at least 6 million obtained per sample. Total RNA was extracted from PBMCs with Trizol reagent, with at least 6 micrograms obtained per sample. Naive CD45RAhigh/CD27high T cell percentages were measured by flow cytometry on a PBMC aliquot from every donor. As regards this clonotype: Its antigen specificity is not known. No base quality values were provided; no much bigger clone lies one nucleotide off.

Here is what the overall study found, with its caveats: As age increased, observed TCR beta diversity per million T cells dropped in a roughly linear way, and a significant reduction was already evident by age about 40. Because the CMV infection status of the donors was unknown, age-related changes in expanded clonotypes may potentially have been confounded. Estimates of total diversity based on one million sequenced T cells were considered lower bounds and underestimates. Observed TCR beta diversity correlated strongly with the percentage of naive T cells measured by flow cytometry. Compared with the aged group, the long-lived group had more naive CD4+ T cells, fewer expanded clones and increased TCR diversity, suggesting age selection. Conclusive comparison of naive and antigen-experienced compartments was prevented by the profiling of bulk unsorted PBMCs.

The clonotype was recovered from a human donor in good health. What was sequenced was blood. The sequence links TRBV28 to TRBJ1-1; TRBD1 is possibly the D segment (5 matching bases). The CDR3 protein is CASSAPGRRGAFF. The sequence in DNA is TGTGCCAGCAGTGCGCCGGGACGGCGAGGAGCTTTCTTT.